This TCR beta chain was obtained from a study of long-term antiretroviral therapy in people with HIV. The CDR3 runs to 14 residues. CDR1 SGHNT and CDR2 YYREEE come from the germline V gene (reference sequence). Trimming took off 4 bases at V and 1 base at J, with 11 bases between the two ends. At the survey level, the v3.0 immunoSEQ assay was run. TCRdb keeps only in-frame clones here, not all; method: immunoSEQ multiplex PCR. The table shows 20,000 to 25,000 clones, with 76% occurring only once. V gene TRBV5-4 combines with J gene TRBJ1-2; D is perhaps TRBD1 (5 bases). This sequence originates from a woman between 35 and 50 years old with HIV. The specimen comprised unsorted PBMCs, sampled 1.1 years before starting antiretroviral therapy. This chain's CDR3 is CASSPGGGNYGYTF. CDR3 DNA sequence: TGTGCCAGCAGCCCCGGGGGGGGTAACTATGGCTACACCTTC.